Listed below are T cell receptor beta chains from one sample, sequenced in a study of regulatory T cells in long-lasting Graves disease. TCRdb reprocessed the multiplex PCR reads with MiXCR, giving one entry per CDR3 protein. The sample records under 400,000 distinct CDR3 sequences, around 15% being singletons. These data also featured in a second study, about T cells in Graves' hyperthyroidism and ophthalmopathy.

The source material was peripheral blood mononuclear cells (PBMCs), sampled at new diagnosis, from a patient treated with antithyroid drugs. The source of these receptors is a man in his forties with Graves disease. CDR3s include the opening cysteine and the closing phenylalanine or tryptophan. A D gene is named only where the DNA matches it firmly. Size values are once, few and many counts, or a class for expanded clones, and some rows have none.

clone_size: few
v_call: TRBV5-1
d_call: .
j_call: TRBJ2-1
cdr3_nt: TGCGCCAGCAGCTTGGCCTCAGGGATCTACGGGAATGAGCAGTTCTTC
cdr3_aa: CASSLASGIYGNEQFF

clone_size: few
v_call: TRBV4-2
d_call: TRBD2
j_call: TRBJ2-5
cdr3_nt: TGTGCCAGCAGCCAAGATCTTCGAGCGGGGGGCGCTCAAGAGACCCAGTACTTC
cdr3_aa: CASSQDLRAGGAQETQYF

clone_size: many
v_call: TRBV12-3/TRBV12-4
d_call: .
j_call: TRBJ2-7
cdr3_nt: TGTGCCAGCAGCCAGATTAAAGTTTGGGACAAGGACTACGAGCAGTACTTC
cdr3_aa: CASSQIKVWDKDYEQYF

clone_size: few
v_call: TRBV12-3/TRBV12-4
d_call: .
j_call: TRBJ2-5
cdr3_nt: TGTGCCAGCAGGGGGGCGGGCCTGTACTTC
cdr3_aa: CASRGAGLYF

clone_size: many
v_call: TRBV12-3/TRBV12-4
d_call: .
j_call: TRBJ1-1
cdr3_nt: TGTGCCAGCAGTACGGGGGGAGCTGAAGCTTTCTTT
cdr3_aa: CASSTGGAEAFF

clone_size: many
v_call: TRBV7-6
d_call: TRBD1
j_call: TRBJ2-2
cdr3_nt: TGTGCCAGCAGCTTAGGGGCCGGGACAGGGAACACCGGGGAGCTGTTTTTT
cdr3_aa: CASSLGAGTGNTGELFF

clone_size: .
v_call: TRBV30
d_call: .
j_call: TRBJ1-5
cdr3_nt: TGTGCCTGGAGTGGGCCCTATAGCAATCAGCCCCAGCATTTT
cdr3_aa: CAWSGPYSNQPQHF

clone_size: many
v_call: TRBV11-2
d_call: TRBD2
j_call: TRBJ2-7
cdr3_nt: TGTGCCAGCAGGGGCTCTAGCGGGGGGGCTTTGTACGAGCAGTACTTC
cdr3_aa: CASRGSSGGALYEQYF

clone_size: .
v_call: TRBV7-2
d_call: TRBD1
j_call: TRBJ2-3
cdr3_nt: TGTGCCAGCAGCTTAAAACGGACAGGACTTCGGACAGATACGCAGTATTTT
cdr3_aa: CASSLKRTGLRTDTQYF

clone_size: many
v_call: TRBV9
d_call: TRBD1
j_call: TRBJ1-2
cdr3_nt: TGTGCCAGCAGCGTAGGCACAGGGGGTAACTATGGCTACACCTTC
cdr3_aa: CASSVGTGGNYGYTF

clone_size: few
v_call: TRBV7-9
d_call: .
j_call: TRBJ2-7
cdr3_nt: TGTGCCAGCAGCCATTCCTGGTGGCCCTACGAGCAGTACTTC
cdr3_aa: CASSHSWWPYEQYF

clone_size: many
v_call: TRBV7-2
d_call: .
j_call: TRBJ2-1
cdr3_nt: TGTGCCAGCAGCTTAGGCAGGGTCTCTGAGCAGTTCTTC
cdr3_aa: CASSLGRVSEQFF

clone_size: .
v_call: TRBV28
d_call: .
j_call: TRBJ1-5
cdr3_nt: TGTGCCAGCATGAGCGGCTATCAGCCCCAGCATTTT
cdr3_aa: CASMSGYQPQHF

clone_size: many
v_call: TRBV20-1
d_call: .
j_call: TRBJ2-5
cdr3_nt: TGCAGTGCTTCTCTTGCAGGGTGGGGGGAGACCCAGTACTTC
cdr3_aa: CSASLAGWGETQYF

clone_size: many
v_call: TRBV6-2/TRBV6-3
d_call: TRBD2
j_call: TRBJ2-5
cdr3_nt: TGTGCCAGCAGTTACGGGGCTAGCGGACCCCTCCAAGAGACCCAGTACTTC
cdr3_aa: CASSYGASGPLQETQYF

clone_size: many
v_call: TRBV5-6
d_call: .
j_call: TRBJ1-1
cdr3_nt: TGTGCCAGCAGCTTGGACAGGGCAAGCTATTACACTGAAGCTTTCTTT
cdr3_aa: CASSLDRASYYTEAFF

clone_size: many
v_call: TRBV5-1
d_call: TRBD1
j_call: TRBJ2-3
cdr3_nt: TGCGCCAGCAGCCCGGACAGGGGGTCAGATACGCAGTATTTT
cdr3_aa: CASSPDRGSDTQYF

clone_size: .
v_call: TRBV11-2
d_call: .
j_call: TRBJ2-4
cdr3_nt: TGTGCCAGCAGTAGGATTACTAACACCAAAAACATTCAGTACTTC
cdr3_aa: CASSRITNTKNIQYF

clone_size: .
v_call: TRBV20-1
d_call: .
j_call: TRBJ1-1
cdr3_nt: TGCAGTGCTAGAGAGGGGGCGGGGGAGAACACTGAAGCTTTCTTT
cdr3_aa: CSAREGAGENTEAFF

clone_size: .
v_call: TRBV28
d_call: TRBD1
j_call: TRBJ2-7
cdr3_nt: TGTGCCAGCAGTCCCGCCGGGACAGGGGCGACCTACGAGCAGTACTTC
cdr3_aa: CASSPAGTGATYEQYF

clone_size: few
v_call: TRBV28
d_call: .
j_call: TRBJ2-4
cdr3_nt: TGTGCCAGCACCCTCGGGCAGGGGCGCAACATTCAGTACTTC
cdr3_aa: CASTLGQGRNIQYF

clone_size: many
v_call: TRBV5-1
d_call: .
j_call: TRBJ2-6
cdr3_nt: TGCGCCAGCAGCTTGTATTCTGGGGCCAACGTCCTGACTTTC
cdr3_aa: CASSLYSGANVLTF

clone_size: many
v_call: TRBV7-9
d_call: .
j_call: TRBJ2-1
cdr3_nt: TGTGCCAGCAGCTCACGACTAGGCGTCGGGTACGATGAGCAGTTCTTC
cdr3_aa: CASSSRLGVGYDEQFF

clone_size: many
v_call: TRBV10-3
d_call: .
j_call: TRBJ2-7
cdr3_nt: TGTGCCATCAGTGATGACTTGGGCGAGCAGTACTTC
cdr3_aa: CAISDDLGEQYF

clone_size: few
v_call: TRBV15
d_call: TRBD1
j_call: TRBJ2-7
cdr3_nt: TGTGCCACCAGCAGAGAGACAGGGCAAGGCTACGAGCAGTACTTC
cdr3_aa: CATSRETGQGYEQYF

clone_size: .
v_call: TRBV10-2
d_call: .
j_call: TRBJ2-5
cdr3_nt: TGCGCCATTAGAGACTTGGGGGAAAGGGAGACCCAGTACTTC
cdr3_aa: CAIRDLGERETQYF

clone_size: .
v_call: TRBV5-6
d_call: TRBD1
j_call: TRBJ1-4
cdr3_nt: TGTGCCAGCAGCTTGGAGCGGACAGGGGATCCCAAAAAACTGTTTTTT
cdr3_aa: CASSLERTGDPKKLFF

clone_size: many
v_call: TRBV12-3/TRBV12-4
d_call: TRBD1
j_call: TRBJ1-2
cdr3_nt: TGTGCCAGCAGTGACAGGGGGCGGTTTGGCTACACCTTC
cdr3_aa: CASSDRGRFGYTF

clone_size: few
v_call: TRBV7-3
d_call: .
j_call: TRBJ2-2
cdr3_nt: TGTGCCAGCAGCTTAAGCGGTGGGCTTCTTTCCGGGGAGCTGTTTTTT
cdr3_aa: CASSLSGGLLSGELFF

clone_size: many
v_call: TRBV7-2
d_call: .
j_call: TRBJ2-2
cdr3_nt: TGTGCCAGCAGCTTAGAAAGAGTCTGGTCGAACACCGGGGAGCTGTTTTTT
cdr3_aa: CASSLERVWSNTGELFF

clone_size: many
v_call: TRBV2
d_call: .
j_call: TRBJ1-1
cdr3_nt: TGTGCCAGCAGTGAATGGGACACCCCAGAGAGGGGCACTGAAGCTTTCTTT
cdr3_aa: CASSEWDTPERGTEAFF

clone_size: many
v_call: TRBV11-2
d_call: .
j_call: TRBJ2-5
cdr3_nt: TGTGCCAGCAGCCCTAGGGTGAGAGAGACCCAGTACTTC
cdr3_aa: CASSPRVRETQYF

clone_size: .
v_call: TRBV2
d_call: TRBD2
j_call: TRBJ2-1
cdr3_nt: TGTGCCAGCAGGGTGACTAGCGGGGGGCACAATGAGCAGTTCTTC
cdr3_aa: CASRVTSGGHNEQFF

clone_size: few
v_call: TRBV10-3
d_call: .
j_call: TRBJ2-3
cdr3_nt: TGTGCCATCAGTGTTGGGAACCGTAGGGATACGCAGTATTTT
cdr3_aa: CAISVGNRRDTQYF

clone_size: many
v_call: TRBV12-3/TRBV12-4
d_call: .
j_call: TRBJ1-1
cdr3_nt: TGTGCCAGCAGGCCAGGACACTCGAACACTGAAGCTTTCTTT
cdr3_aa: CASRPGHSNTEAFF

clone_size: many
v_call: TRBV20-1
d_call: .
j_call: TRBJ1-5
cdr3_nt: TGCAGTGCTAGGGCAGGGCCTATTTATGAGCCCCAGCATTTT
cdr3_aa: CSARAGPIYEPQHF

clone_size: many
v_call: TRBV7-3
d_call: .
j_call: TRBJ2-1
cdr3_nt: TGTGCCAGCAGCTTAGGGACGCCCCATTACAATGAGCAGTTCTTC
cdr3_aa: CASSLGTPHYNEQFF

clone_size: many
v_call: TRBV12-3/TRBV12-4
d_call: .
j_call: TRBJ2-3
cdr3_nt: TGTGCCAGCAGTTTAGATCGGGGGGCAGGTGGCACAGATACGCAGTATTTT
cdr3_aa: CASSLDRGAGGTDTQYF

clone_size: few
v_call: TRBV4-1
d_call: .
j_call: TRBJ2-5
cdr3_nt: TGCGCCAGCAGCCAAGATGAAGAGACCCAGTACTTC
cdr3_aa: CASSQDEETQYF

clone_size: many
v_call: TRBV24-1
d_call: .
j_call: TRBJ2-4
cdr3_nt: TGTGCCACCAGCCTTCCTTCGGCGAAGATAAACATTCAGTACTTC
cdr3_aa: CATSLPSAKINIQYF

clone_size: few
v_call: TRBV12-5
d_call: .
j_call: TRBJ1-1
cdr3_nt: TGTGCTAGTGCCCGGGACAACACTGAAGCTTTCTTT
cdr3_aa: CASARDNTEAFF

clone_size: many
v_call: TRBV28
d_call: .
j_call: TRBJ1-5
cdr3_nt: TGTGCCAGCAGGGAGGACGGCTATAGCAATCAGCCCCAGCATTTT
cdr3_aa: CASREDGYSNQPQHF

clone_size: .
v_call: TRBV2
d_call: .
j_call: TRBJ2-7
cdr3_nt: TGTGCCAGCAGTGATGGAGAGGTCTCCTACGAGCAGTACTTC
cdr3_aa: CASSDGEVSYEQYF

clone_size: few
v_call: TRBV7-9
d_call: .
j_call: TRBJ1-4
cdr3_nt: TGTGCCTGCAGCTTGGGGACCGCCTCTAATGAAAAACTGTTTTTT
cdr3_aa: CACSLGTASNEKLFF

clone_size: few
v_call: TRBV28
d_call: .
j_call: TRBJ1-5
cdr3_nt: TGTGCCAGCAGTGAGACAGTTTATAGCAATCAGCCCCAGCATTTT
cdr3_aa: CASSETVYSNQPQHF

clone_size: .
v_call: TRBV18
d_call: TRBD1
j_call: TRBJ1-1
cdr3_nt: TGTGCCAGCTCACCATTAGGGGGCCCCGGGGCTGAAGCTTTCTTT
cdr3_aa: CASSPLGGPGAEAFF

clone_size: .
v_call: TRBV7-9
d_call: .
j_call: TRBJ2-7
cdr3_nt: TGTGCCAGCAGCAGCCGGGACGACATCTACGAGCAGTACTTC
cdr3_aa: CASSSRDDIYEQYF

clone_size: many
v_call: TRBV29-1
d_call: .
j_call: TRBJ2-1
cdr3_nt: TGCAGCGCCCGCCCGCCGGGGGTCAATGAGCAGTTCTTC
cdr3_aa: CSARPPGVNEQFF

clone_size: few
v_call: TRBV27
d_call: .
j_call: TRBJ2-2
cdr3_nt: TGTGCCAGCAGTCCCCCTGTAGGGGTGGTCGGGGAGCTGTTTTTT
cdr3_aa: CASSPPVGVVGELFF

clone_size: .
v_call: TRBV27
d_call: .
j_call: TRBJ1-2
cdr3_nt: TGTGCCAGCAGTTTAAAGTCTAGTGGCTATGGCTACACCTTC
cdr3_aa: CASSLKSSGYGYTF

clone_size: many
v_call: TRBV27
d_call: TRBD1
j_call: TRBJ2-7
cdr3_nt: TGTGCCAGCAGTCCCGGGACAGGGATCTACGAGCAGTACTTC
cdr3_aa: CASSPGTGIYEQYF

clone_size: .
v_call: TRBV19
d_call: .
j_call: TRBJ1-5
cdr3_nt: TGTGCCAGTAGTCAGGTAGGGGGGGGCAATCAGCCCCAGCATTTT
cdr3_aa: CASSQVGGGNQPQHF

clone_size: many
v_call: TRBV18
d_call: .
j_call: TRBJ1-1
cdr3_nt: TGTGCCAGCTCACCACAGATACGGGGCACTGAAGCTTTCTTT
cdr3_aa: CASSPQIRGTEAFF

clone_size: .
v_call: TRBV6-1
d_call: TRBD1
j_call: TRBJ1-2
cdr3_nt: TGTGCCATCCGGCCTTTAGAGGGGGCGAACTATGGCTACACCTTC
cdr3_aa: CAIRPLEGANYGYTF